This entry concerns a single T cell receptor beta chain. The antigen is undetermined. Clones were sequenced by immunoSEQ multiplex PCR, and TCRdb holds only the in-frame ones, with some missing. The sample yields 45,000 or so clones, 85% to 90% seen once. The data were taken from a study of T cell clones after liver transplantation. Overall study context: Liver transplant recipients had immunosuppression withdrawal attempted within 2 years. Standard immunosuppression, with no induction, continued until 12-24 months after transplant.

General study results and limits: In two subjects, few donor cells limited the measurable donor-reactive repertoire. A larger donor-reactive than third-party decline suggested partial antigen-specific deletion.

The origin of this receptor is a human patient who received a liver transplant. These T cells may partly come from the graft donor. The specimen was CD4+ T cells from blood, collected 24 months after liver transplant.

The DNA of the CDR3 is TGTGCCAGTAGTCCCGGACAGGGGGCTAATTCACCCCTCCACTTT. This encodes CASSPGQGANSPLHF. V and J are TRBV19 and TRBJ1-6; TRBD1 aligns across 11 bases. Germline lookup yields CDR1 LNHDA and CDR2 SQIVND (reference sequence). This CDR3 spans 15 amino acids. After removal of 5 bases from V and 6 bases from J, the junction contained 3 bases not matched to a gene.